This entry describes one T cell receptor (beta chain). The specificity of this receptor is unknown. No base quality values were provided; no much bigger clone lies one nucleotide off. The same CDR3 can be traced to other DNA sequences in this sample. Whole blood was collected in K2EDTA tubes by collaborating institutions according to the institutions' own protocols. For TCRbeta analysis, collaborators shipped samples as frozen whole blood, isolated PBMCs, or DNA extracted from either of those sample types. The CDR3 measures 13 amino acids from cysteine to phenylalanine. Only the CDR3 DNA is retained, 39 bases long and in frame from the first base. V lost 6 bases and J lost 5 bases, and the count of bases not matched to a germline gene is 6. From a lookup of the germline V gene, CDR1 and CDR2 are ENHRY and SYGVKD. The data were obtained in a study of blood T cell repertoires in COVID-19 (dated by TCRdb to the early 2020s). Describing the broader study: Collaborator samples came from the United States, Italy and Spain and covered acute and convalescent phases of COVID-19. Where HLA class I and class II types were available, the types were taken from metadata supplied by the sample provider, not from assay-based typing. Samples came from the ongoing ImmuneRACE study (first 160 participants) plus 1,254 subjects from 6 global collaborators. The sample metadata nearly always contained a de-identified subject ID, COVID-19 status, age in years and sex. The repertoires were released in a freely available public database intended as a resource for research on the immune response to SARS-CoV-2. The material from the prospective study consisted of cDNA or gDNA derived from T cells, B-cell-depleted T cells, or PBMCs. Deeply sampled blood TCRbeta repertoires from subjects exposed to, actively infected with, or recovered from COVID-19 were included in the dataset. On the study overall, not on this receptor specifically: The amount of clinical and demographic metadata varied by source and participant and was provided uncurated.

The immunoSEQ Assay, a bias-controlled multiplex PCR, was used to amplify TCRbeta CDR3 regions from genomic DNA. The study's processing was this. The number of nucleated cells in each sample was estimated from the amplification of reference gene primers within the assay. Sequence reads were collapsed and filtered to measure the absolute abundance of every unique TCRbeta CDR3 rearrangement. For each sample, productive Simpson clonality was calculated as the square root of Simpson's diversity index across productive rearrangements. TCRdb took over this immuneACCESS table, retaining in-frame rearrangements with V and J assigned. Such tables are incomplete; in checked studies, under half of the missing clones stem from an unresolved V gene, and the remainder is unexplained. Clone size and V and J calls were adopted from that table, with D and trimming inferred from the DNA. Counted in this sample were about 83,000 clones; approximately 90% of them appeared once. Jointly, the top ten make up over 2.5% of the sample.

The TCR comes from a woman in her fifties or sixties with active or convalescent COVID-19. Sequencing was carried out using peripheral blood. The rearranged segments are TRBV10-3 and TRBJ2-7; TRBD1 matches 8 bases in the middle. Here the CDR3 is given as CAISWTGRDEQYF. The bases are TGTGCCATCAGCTGGACAGGGCGAGACGAGCAGTACTTC.